The present T cell receptor beta chain was sequenced within a study of PD-L1 blockade in urothelial cancer. For the study at large: Males with bladder-origin urothelial cancer made up about 90% of the roughly 30 patients. Patients had undergone 0 to 3 prior chemotherapy regimens. Investigators checked blood 3 weeks (second dose) and 6 weeks after treatment start.

The sample's time point: pretreatment peripheral blood. It was locally advanced or metastatic urothelial carcinoma that patients had. Sequencing used immunoSEQ multiplex PCR; TCRdb keeps in-frame clones, though not all of them. The sample lists 72,000 or so clones, around 87% seen once, with under 15% in the top ten. This clone was found once. The sequencing here drew on PBMCs, taken around atezolizumab (anti-PD-L1) treatment. This clonotype was obtained from a man aged 55 to 69 with urothelial cancer.

The CDR3 nucleotides are TGTGCCAGCAGCTTATTTAGTGGGGACTACTCCTACGAGCAGTACTTC. Translated: CASSLFSGDYSYEQYF. V and J are TRBV7-9 and TRBJ2-7, with 7 bases fitting TRBD2. Trimming removed 2 bases from V and 0 bases from J; junction bases left unmatched: 7. The CDR3 has 16 residues. Germline V lookup: CDR1 SEHNR, CDR2 FQNEAQ (reference sequence).